The present TCR beta chain was sequenced within a study of shared clonotypes between healthy human individuals. Study conclusions and caveats: Blood was the only sampled material, and tissue repertoires likely differ.

CDR3 length: 14 residues. Trimming took off 4 bases at V and 1 base at J, with 11 bases between the two ends. The V gene's germline CDR1 is SGHDT and CDR2 YYEEEE. This clone was seen only once. The antigen remains undetermined. Produced via immunoSEQ multiplex PCR; TCRdb's table is partial and in-frame only. The sample has more than 2,000,000 clones, 85% to 95% seen once. The chain is built from TRBV5-6 and TRBJ1-1; D unresolved. The receptor's source is a man between 18 and 35 years old in good health. The source material was naive CD4+ T cells sorted from blood. Described subset: CD45RA+ positively selected. The CDR3 DNA reads as TGTGCCAGCAGCCGTATGCCACGGAACACTGAAGCTTTCTTT. Translated: CASSRMPRNTEAFF.